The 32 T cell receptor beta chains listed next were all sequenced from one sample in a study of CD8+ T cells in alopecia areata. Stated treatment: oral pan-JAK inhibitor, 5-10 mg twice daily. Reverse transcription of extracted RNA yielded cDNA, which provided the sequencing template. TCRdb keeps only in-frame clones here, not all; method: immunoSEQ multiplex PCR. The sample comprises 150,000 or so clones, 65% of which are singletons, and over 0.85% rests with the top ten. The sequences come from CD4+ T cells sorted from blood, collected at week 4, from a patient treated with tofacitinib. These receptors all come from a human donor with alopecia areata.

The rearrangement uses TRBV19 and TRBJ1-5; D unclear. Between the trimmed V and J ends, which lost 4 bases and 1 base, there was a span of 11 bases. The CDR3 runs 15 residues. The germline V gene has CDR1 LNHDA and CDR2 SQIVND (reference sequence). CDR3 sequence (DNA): TGTGCCAGTAGTAGCCGGGCTATAAGCAATCAGCCCCAGCATTTT. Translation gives CASSSRAISNQPQHF. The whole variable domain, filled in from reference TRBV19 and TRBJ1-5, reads DGGITQSPKYLFRKEGQNVTLSCEQNLNHDAMYWYRQDPGQGLRLIYYSQIVNDFQKGDIAEGYSVSREKKESFPLTVTSAQKNPTAFYLCASSSRAISNQPQHFGDGTRLSIL.

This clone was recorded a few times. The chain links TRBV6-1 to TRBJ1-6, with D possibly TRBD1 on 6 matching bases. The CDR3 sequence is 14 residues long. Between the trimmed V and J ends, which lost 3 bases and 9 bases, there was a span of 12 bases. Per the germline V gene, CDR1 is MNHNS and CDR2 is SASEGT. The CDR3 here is CASSEEGGSSPLHF. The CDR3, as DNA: TGTGCCAGCAGTGAGGAGGGGGGCAGTTCACCCCTCCACTTT.

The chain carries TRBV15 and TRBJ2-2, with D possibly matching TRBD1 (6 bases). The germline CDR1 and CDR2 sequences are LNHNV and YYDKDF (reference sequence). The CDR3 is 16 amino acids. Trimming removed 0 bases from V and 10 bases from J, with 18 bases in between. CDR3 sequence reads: CATSRERLGASEELFF. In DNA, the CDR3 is TGTGCCACCAGCAGAGAACGATTGGGGGCATCGGAGGAGCTGTTTTTT.

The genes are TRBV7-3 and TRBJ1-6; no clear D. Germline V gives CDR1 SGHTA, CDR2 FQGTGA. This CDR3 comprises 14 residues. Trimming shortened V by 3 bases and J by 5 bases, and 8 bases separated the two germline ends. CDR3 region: CASSLGLNNSPLHF. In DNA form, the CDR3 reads TGTGCCAGCAGCTTGGGCCTAAATAATTCACCCCTCCACTTT.

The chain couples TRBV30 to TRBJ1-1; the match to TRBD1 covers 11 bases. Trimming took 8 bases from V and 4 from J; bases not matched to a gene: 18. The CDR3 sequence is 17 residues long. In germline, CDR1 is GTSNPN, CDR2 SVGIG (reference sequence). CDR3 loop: CAQRGGTGGLQGTEAFF. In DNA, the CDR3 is TGTGCCCAGCGGGGTGGGACAGGGGGGCTTCAGGGCACTGAAGCTTTCTTT.

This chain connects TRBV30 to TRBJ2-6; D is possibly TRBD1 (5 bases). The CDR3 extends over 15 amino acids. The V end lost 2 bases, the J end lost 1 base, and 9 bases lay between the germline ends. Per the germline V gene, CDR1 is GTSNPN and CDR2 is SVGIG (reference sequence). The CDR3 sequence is CAWSFKGSGANVLTF. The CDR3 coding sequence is TGTGCCTGGAGTTTTAAGGGGTCTGGGGCCAACGTCCTGACTTTC. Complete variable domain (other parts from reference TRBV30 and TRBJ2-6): SQTIHQWPATLVQPVGSPLSLECTVEGTSNPNLYWYRQAAGRGLQLLFYSVGIGQISSEVPQNLSASRPQDRQFILSSKKLLLSDSGFYLCAWSFKGSGANVLTFGAGSRLTVL.

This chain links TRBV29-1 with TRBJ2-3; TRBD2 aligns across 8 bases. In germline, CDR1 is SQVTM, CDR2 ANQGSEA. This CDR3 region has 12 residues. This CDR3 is CTTREGPDTQYF. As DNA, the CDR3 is TGCACCACCCGGGAGGGCCCAGATACGCAGTATTTT.

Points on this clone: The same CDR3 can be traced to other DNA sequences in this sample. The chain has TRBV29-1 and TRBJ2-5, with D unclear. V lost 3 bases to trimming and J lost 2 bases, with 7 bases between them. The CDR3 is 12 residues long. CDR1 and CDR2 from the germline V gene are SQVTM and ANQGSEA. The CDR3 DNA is TGCAGCGTTGATCGTCAGCAAGAGACCCAGTACTTC. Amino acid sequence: CSVDRQQETQYF. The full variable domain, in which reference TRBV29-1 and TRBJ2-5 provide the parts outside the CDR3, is SAVISQKPSRDICQRGTSLTIQCQVDSQVTMMFWYRQQPGQSLTLIATANQGSEATYESGFVIDKFPISRPNLTFSTLTVSNMSPEDSSIYLCSVDRQQETQYFGPGTRLLVL.

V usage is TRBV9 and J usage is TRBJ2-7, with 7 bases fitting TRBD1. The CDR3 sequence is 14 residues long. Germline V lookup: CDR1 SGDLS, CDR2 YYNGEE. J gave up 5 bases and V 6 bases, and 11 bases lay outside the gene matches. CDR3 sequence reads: CASNLGDSEDEQYF. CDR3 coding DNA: TGTGCCAGCAACCTGGGGGACAGTGAAGACGAGCAGTACTTC.

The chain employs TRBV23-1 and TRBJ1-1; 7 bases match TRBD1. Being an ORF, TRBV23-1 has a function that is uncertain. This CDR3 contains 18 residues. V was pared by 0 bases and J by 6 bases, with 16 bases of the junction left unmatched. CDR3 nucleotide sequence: TGCGCCAGCAGTCAATCGCGGCTCTTGACAGGGCCCGAATCTGAAGCTTTCTTT. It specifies CASSQSRLLTGPESEAFF.

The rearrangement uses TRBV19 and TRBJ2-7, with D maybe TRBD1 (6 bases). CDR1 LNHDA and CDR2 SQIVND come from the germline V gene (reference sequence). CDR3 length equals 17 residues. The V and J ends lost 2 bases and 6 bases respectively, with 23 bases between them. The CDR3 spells CASSIRGTGILASEQYF. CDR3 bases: TGTGCCAGTAGTATAAGGGGTACAGGGATTTTGGCTTCCGAGCAGTACTTC.

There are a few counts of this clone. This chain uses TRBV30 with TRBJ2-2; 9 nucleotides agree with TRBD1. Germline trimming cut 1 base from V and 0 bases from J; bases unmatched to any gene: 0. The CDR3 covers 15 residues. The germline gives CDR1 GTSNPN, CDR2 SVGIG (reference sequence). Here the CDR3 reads CAWSGQGANTGELFF. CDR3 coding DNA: TGTGCCTGGAGTGGACAGGGGGCGAACACCGGGGAGCTGTTTTTT.

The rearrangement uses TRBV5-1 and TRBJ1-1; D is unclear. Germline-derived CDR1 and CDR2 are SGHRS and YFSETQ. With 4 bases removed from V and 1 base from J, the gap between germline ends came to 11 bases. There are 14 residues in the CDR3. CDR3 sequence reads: CASSPSRKNTEAFF. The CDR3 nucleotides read TGCGCCAGCAGCCCGTCTAGGAAGAACACTGAAGCTTTCTTT.

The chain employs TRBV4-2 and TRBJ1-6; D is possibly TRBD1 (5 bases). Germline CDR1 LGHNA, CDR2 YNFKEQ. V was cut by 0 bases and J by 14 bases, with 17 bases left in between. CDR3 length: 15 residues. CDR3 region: CASSQERLGAKALHF. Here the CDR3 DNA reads TGTGCCAGCAGCCAAGAGAGGTTAGGGGCGAAGGCCCTCCACTTT.

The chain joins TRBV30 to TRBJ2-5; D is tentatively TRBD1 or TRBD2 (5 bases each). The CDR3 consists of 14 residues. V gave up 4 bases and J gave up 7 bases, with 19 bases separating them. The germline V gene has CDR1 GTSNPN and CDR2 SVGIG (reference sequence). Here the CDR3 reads CAWNRGRAGGTQYF. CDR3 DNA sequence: TGTGCCTGGAATAGAGGCAGGGCAGGAGGGACCCAGTACTTC.

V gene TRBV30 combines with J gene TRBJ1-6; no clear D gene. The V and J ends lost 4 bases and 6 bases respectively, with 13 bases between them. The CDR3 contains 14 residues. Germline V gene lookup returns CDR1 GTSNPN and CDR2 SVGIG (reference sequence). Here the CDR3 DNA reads TGTGCCTGGACCTATAAGCTGGTTAATTCACCCCTCCACTTT. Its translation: CAWTYKLVNSPLHF. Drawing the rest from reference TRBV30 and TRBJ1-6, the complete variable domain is SQTIHQWPATLVQPVGSPLSLECTVEGTSNPNLYWYRQAAGRGLQLLFYSVGIGQISSEVPQNLSASRPQDRQFILSSKKLLLSDSGFYLCAWTYKLVNSPLHFGNGTRLTVT.

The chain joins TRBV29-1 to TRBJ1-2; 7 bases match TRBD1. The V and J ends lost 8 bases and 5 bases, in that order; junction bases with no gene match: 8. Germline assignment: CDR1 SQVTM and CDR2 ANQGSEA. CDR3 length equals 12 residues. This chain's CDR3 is CSTKGANYGYTF. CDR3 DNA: TGCAGCACCAAGGGGGCAAATTATGGCTACACCTTC.

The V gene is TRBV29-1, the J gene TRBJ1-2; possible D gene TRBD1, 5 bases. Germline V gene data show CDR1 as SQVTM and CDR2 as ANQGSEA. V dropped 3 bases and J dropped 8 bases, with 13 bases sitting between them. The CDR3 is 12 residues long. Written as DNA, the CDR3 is TGCAGCGTTGAGGCCGGGGGTGGAGGCTACACCTTC. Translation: CSVEAGGGGYTF.

DNA of the CDR3: TGTGCCAGCACCCGACCCGGAGAGACCCAGTACTTC. It translates to CASTRPGETQYF. The chain employs TRBV6-6 and TRBJ2-5; D is unresolved. Trimming left V 7 bases short and J 4 bases short, with 10 bases between. The CDR3 totals 12 residues. The germline gives CDR1 MNHNY, CDR2 SVGAGI (reference sequence).

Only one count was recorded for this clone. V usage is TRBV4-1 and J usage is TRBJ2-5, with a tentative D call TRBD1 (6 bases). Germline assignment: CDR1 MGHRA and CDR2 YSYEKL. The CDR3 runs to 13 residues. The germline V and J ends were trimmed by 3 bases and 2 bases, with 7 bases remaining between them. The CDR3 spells CASSQDRQETQYF. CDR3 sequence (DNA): TGCGCCAGCAGCCAGGACAGACAAGAGACCCAGTACTTC.

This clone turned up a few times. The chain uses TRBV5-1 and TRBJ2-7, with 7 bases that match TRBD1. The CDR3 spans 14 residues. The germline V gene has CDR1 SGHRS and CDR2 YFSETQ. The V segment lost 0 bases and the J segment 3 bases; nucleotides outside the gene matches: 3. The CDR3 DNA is TGCGCCAGCAGCTTGGCCGGGACAGACTACGAGCAGTACTTC. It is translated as CASSLAGTDYEQYF.

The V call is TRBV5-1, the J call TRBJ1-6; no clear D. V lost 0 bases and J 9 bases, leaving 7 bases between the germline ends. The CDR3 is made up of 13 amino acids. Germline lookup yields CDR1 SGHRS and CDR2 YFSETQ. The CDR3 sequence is CASSLALTSPLHF. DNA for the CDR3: TGCGCCAGCAGCTTGGCCTTGACTTCACCCCTCCACTTT.

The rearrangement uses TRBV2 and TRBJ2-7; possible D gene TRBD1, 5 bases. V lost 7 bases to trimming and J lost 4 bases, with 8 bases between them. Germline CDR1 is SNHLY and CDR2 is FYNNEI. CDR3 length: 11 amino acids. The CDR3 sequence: CASTRVYEQYF. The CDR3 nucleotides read TGTGCCAGCACCAGGGTTTACGAGCAGTACTTC.

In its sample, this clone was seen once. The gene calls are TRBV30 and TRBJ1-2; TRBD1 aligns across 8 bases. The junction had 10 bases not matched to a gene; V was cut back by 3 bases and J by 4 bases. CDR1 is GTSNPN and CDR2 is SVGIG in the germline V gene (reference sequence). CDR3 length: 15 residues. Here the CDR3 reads CAWSNLGGQGYGYTF. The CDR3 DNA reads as TGTGCCTGGAGCAATTTAGGTGGACAGGGCTATGGCTACACCTTC.

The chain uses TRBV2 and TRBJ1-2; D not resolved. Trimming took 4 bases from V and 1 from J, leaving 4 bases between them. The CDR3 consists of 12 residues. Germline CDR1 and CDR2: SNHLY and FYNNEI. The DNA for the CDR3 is TGTGCCAGCAGTGTACGTAACTATGGCTACACCTTC. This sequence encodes CASSVRNYGYTF.

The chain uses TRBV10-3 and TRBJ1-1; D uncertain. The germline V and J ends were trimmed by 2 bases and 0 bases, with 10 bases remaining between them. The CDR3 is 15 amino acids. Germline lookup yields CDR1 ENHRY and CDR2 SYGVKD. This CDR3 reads CAISEPTNMNTEAFF. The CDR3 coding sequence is TGTGCCATCAGTGAGCCGACAAACATGAACACTGAAGCTTTCTTT.

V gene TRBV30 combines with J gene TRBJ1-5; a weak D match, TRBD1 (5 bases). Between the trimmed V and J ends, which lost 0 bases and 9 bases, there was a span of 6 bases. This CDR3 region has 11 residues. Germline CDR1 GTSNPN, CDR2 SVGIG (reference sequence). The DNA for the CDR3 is TGTGCCTGGAGTGTTAGGGGGCCCCAGCATTTT. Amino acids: CAWSVRGPQHF.

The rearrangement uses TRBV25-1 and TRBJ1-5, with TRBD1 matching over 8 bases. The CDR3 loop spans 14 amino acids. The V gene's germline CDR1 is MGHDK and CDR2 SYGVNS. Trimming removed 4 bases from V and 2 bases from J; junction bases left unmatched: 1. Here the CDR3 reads CASSATGGNQPQHF. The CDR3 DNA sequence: TGTGCCAGCAGTGCGACAGGGGGCAATCAGCCCCAGCATTTT.

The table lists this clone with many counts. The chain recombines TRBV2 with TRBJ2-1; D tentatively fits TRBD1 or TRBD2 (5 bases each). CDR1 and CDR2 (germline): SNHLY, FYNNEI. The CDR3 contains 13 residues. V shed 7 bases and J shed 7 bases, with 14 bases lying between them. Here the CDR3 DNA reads TGTGCCAGCACTCGGGACCCCCAGAATGAGCAGTTCTTC. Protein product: CASTRDPQNEQFF. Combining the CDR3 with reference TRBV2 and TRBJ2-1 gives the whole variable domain EPEVTQTPSHQVTQMGQEVILRCVPISNHLYFYWYRQILGQKVEFLVSFYNNEISEKSEIFDDQFSVERPDGSNFTLKIRSTKLEDSAMYFCASTRDPQNEQFFGPGTRLTVL.

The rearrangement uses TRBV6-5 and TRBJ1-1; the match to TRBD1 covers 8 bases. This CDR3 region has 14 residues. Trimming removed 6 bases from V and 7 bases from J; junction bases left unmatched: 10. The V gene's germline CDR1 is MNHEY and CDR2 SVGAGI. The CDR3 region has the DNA TGTGCCAGCAGGTTACTGGACAGGGCAGTTGAAGCTTTCTTT. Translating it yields CASRLLDRAVEAFF.

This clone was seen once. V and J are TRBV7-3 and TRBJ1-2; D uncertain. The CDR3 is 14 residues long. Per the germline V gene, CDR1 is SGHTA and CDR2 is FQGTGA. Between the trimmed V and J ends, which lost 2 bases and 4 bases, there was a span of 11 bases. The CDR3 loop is CASSLAGDGYGYTF. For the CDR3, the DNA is TGTGCCAGCAGCTTAGCGGGAGACGGCTATGGCTACACCTTC. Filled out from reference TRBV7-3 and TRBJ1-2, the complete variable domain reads GAGVSQTPSNKVTEKGKYVELRCDPISGHTALYWYRQSLGQGPEFLIYFQGTGAADDSGLPNDRFFAVRPEGSVSTLKIQRTERGDSAVYLCASSLAGDGYGYTFGSGTRLTVV.

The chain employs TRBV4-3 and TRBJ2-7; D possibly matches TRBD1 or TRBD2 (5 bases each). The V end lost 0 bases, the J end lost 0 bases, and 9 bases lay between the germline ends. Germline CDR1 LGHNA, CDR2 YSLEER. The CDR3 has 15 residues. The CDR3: CASSQEPGSSYEQYF. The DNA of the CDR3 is TGCGCCAGCAGCCAAGAGCCAGGGAGCTCCTACGAGCAGTACTTC.